This T cell receptor beta chain is drawn from a study of spatial heterogeneity in lung cancer. Study outcomes and limitations: Mutation tallies in tumors tracked expanded intratumoral alpha and beta TCR counts.

This clonotype was counted many times. Antigen specificity is unknown. The library was designed around alpha chains, so this beta chain is a stray read whose abundance carries little weight. The time point was: sample taken at primary tumor resection. TCRdb processed the 5' RACE reads anew with MiXCR; each CDR3 protein has one entry. Of several thousand distinct CDR3 sequences listed, over 9.5% are singletons. The TCR originated in a male donor with early-stage non-small cell lung cancer. This specimen was lung tumor tissue, taken at surgery.

CDR3 nucleotides: TGCAGCGTTGAAGAACCGCCAGGGGGAATTATTGAGACCCAGTACTTC. Translation gives CSVEEPPGGIIETQYF. The V and J genes are TRBV29-1 and TRBJ2-5, with 7 bases matching TRBD1. V was pared by 0 bases and J by 5 bases, with 12 bases of the junction left unmatched. Per the germline V gene, CDR1 is SQVTM and CDR2 is ANQGSEA. The CDR3 is 16 residues long.